This TCR beta chain was observed in a study of blood T cell repertoires in COVID-19. The wider study: Spain, Italy and the United States supplied samples that represented acute and convalescent COVID-19. PBMCs, B-cell-depleted T cells, or T cells provided the cDNA or gDNA that made up the material.

The V end was cut by 10 bases, the J end by 1 base, with 20 bases between. CDR1 is LNHDA, CDR2 SQIVND, per germline (reference sequence). The CDR3 sequence is 15 residues long. Original processing notes: It was from reference gene primer amplification that nucleated cell counts were estimated. Repertoires were generated with immunoSEQ multiplex PCR, while TCRdb's copy carries only in-frame clones and drops some. From that table come the V and J calls and clone size; the DNA was used to work out D and trimming. The sample holds 110,000 to 150,000 clones; 80% to 85% are singletons and the top ten take less than 5%.

This receptor was obtained from an elderly woman with acute or convalescent COVID-19. This sequence joins TRBV19 and TRBJ2-7; weak D call: TRBD2 (6 bases). The sample comprised peripheral blood. The CDR3 sequence is CATSPGVAQSYEQYF. The CDR3 nucleotides read TGTGCCACCTCTCCGGGGGTAGCGCAATCCTACGAGCAGTACTTC.